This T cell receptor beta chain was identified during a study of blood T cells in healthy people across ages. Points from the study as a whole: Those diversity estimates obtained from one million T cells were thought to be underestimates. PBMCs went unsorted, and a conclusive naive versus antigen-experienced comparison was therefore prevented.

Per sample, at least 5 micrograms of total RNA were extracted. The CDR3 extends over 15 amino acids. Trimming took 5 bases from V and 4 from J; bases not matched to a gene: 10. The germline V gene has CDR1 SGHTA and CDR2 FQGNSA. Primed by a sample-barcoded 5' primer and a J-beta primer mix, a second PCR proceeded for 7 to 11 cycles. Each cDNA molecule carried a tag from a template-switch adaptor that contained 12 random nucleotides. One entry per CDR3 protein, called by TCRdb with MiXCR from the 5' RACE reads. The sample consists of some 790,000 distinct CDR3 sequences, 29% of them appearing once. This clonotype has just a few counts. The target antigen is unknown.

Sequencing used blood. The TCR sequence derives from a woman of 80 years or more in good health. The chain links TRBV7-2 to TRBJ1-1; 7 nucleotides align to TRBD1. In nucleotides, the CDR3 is TGTGCCAGCAGCCCCGGGGGACAGCGGACCACTGAAGCTTTCTTT. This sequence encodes CASSPGGQRTTEAFF.